This TCR beta chain was profiled in a study of blood T cell repertoires in COVID-19. Study-level background: T cells, B-cell-depleted T cells, or PBMCs provided the cDNA or gDNA that served as material.

Clinical history reported by participants formed the basis on which cohorts were assigned. Trimming removed 9 bases from V and 1 base from J, with 19 bases in between. Per germline, CDR1 SGHTA and CDR2 FQGNSA. This CDR3 is built from 16 residues. Generated by immunoSEQ multiplex PCR, the TCRdb table keeps only in-frame clones and is missing some. The table shows some 210,000 clones, with around 81% occurring only once. This TCR came from a woman in her fifties or sixties with acute COVID-19. V and J are TRBV7-2 and TRBJ1-5; D ambiguous. Sequenced sample: PBMCs or T cells enriched from blood (not recorded which). CDR3 sequence reads: CASTNSRGSSNQPQHF. DNA of the CDR3: TGTGCCAGTACCAACTCCCGGGGAAGCAGCAATCAGCCCCAGCATTTT.